This is a list of T cell receptor beta chains from one sample in a study of T cells in narcolepsy. TCRdb keeps only in-frame clones here, not all; method: immunoSEQ multiplex PCR. The sample includes roughly 35,000 clones, 80% of them seen just once. Sequenced input: memory (CD45RA-) CD4+ T cells from blood. The receptors shown here come from a human donor in good health. The CDR3 runs from the conserved cysteine through the conserved F or W. The D gene is left open where the match is weak. A row's size may be missing; if present it is once, few, many or a size class.

length,J,size,V,D,CDR3,DNA
15,TRBJ2-6,few,TRBV18,.,CASSRGGSGANVLTF,TGTGCCAGCTCACGGGGAGGTTCTGGGGCCAACGTCCTGACTTTC
16,TRBJ2-4,.,TRBV2,TRBD2,CASSEVPSGPAPIQYF,TGTGCCAGCAGTGAAGTCCCTAGCGGGCCAGCCCCCATTCAGTACTTC
14,TRBJ1-4,.,TRBV19,.,CASSPTGTNEKLFF,TGTGCCAGTAGTCCTACAGGGACTAATGAAAAACTGTTTTTT
16,TRBJ1-4,.,TRBV5-1,TRBD1,CASSRGQGAGNEKLFF,TGCGCCAGCAGCCGGGGACAGGGGGCCGGTAATGAAAAACTGTTTTTT
14,TRBJ2-5,.,TRBV7-8,.,CASSFSDGPGTQYF,TGTGCCAGCAGCTTCAGCGATGGGCCGGGGACCCAGTACTTC
14,TRBJ1-2,once,TRBV4-2,TRBD1,CASSHSDRDYGYTF,TGTGCCAGCAGCCATTCGGACAGGGACTATGGCTACACCTTC
12,TRBJ1-1,.,TRBV29-1,.,CSASQGFTEAFF,TGCAGCGCATCTCAGGGATTCACTGAAGCTTTCTTT
15,TRBJ1-2,.,TRBV6-6,.,CASSYLRGTSYGYTF,TGTGCCAGCAGTTATCTTAGGGGCACGAGCTATGGCTACACCTTC
16,TRBJ2-3,.,TRBV30,TRBD2,CAWRGEGLQRTDTQYF,TGTGCCTGGAGGGGGGAGGGTCTTCAAAGGACAGATACGCAGTATTTT
15,TRBJ2-3,.,TRBV11-2,TRBD1,CASSTHRGLGDTQYF,TGTGCCAGCAGCACCCACAGGGGGCTGGGAGATACGCAGTATTTT
14,TRBJ1-4,.,TRBV6-5,.,CASSRQATNEKLFF,TGTGCCAGCAGTCGACAGGCAACTAATGAAAAACTGTTTTTT
15,TRBJ2-7,.,TRBV9,TRBD1,CASSEGSGGMYEQYF,TGTGCCAGCAGCGAGGGGTCAGGGGGCATGTACGAGCAGTACTTC
14,TRBJ1-2,.,TRBV7-2,.,CASSLGPQERGYTF,TGTGCCAGCAGCTTAGGGCCACAGGAGAGGGGCTACACCTTC
14,TRBJ2-3,.,TRBV7-3,.,CASSLTRSTDTQYF,TGTGCCAGCAGCTTGACGAGGAGCACAGATACGCAGTATTTT
12,TRBJ2-1,.,TRBV6-5,.,CASRGVNNEQFF,TGTGCCAGCAGAGGGGTCAACAATGAGCAGTTCTTC
13,TRBJ1-4,.,TRBV30,.,CAWSVQEPGKLFF,TGTGCCTGGAGTGTACAAGAGCCGGGTAAACTGTTTTTT
14,TRBJ2-1,.,TRBV7-3,TRBD2,CASSYSGMNGEQFF,TGTGCCAGCAGCTATAGCGGGATGAACGGGGAGCAGTTCTTC
16,TRBJ2-5,.,TRBV15,.,CATSRGLTSVGETQYF,TGTGCCACCAGCAGAGGCTTAACTTCAGTTGGGGAGACCCAGTACTTC
17,TRBJ2-5,.,TRBV11-3,TRBD2,CASSNRGAGGARETQYF,TGTGCCAGCAGCAACAGGGGAGCGGGGGGGGCCAGAGAGACCCAGTACTTC
15,TRBJ2-7,.,TRBV6-1,TRBD1,CASSETGTGIYEQYF,TGCGCCAGCAGTGAGACCGGGACAGGAATCTACGAGCAGTACTTC
15,TRBJ2-7,few,TRBV2,TRBD1,CASSERGQAQSEQYF,TGTGCCAGCAGTGAACGGGGACAGGCCCAGAGCGAGCAGTACTTC
14,TRBJ1-5,once,TRBV19,.,CASSIGGNNQPQHF,TGTGCCAGTAGTATCGGCGGGAACAATCAGCCCCAGCATTTT
16,TRBJ2-5,.,TRBV6-5,.,CASSSRRGKYQETQYF,TGTGCCAGCAGTTCCAGGAGGGGGAAGTACCAAGAGACCCAGTACTTC
12,TRBJ2-7,.,TRBV7-8,.,CASSLTSYEQYF,TGTGCCAGCAGTTTGACTAGCTACGAGCAGTACTTC
14,TRBJ2-2,.,TRBV7-2,TRBD1,CASSWRQGTGELFF,TGTGCCAGCAGCTGGAGACAGGGAACCGGGGAGCTGTTTTTT
14,TRBJ1-4,.,TRBV5-1,.,CASSMTSRSEKLFF,TGCGCCAGCAGCATGACCAGTCGCAGTGAAAAACTGTTTTTT
14,TRBJ1-5,.,TRBV7-2,.,CASSLEGIHQPQHF,TGTGCCAGCAGCTTAGAGGGGATTCATCAGCCCCAGCATTTT
15,TRBJ2-3,.,TRBV27,TRBD2,CASSLTSGGVDTQYF,TGTGCCAGCAGTTTGACTAGCGGGGGCGTGGATACGCAGTATTTT